The clone carrying this TCR beta chain occurred a few times. The antigen remains unidentified. The sample comes from a study of T cell repertoires in cytomegalovirus infection. Using its own MiXCR run on the reads, TCRdb lists one record per CDR3 protein. The table has under 150,000 distinct CDR3 sequences, around 25% seen once. The CDR3 spans 16 residues. Germline values: CDR1 DFQATT, CDR2 SNEGSKA (reference sequence). J gave up 3 bases and V 8 bases, and 15 bases lay outside the gene matches. Input material: PBMCs, sequenced either directly or after in vitro stimulation (not recorded which). This TCR was sampled from a human donor in good health (CMV status not recorded). Some clones in this sample may be carry-over from other donors' samples. This sequence joins TRBV20-1 and TRBJ2-1; 8 bases are shared with TRBD2. CDR3 region: CSWESGSSSNYNEQFF. The CDR3, as DNA: TGCAGTTGGGAGAGCGGGAGTTCGTCAAACTACAATGAGCAGTTCTTC.